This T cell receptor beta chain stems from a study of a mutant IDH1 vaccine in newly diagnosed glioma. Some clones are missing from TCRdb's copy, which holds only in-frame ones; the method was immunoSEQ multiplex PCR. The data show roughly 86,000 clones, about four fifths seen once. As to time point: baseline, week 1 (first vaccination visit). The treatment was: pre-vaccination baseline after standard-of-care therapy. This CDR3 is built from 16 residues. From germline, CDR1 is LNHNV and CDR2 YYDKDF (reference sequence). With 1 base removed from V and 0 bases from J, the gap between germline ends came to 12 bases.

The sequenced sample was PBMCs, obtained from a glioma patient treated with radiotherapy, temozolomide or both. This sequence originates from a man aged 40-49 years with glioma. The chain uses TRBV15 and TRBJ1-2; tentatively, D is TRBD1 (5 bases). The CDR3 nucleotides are TGTGCCACCAGCAGAGCCACAGGAGTCGCTAACTATGGCTACACCTTC. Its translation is CATSRATGVANYGYTF.